These 20 T cell receptor beta chains were all obtained from the same sample, sequenced in a study of shared clonotypes between healthy human individuals. The table came from immunoSEQ multiplex PCR; TCRdb's copy has only in-frame clones and leaves some out. Counted here are about 2.4 million clones, more than 90% occurring once; the ten biggest clones make up about 0.13%. The sequenced sample was naive CD4+ T cells sorted from blood. The subset here: CD45RA+ positively selected. All receptors derive from a man younger than 30 in good health.

V usage is TRBV6-5 and J usage is TRBJ2-7, with 7 bases identical to TRBD1. The CDR3 length is 15 residues. CDR1 is MNHEY and CDR2 is SVGAGI in the germline V gene. V gave up 6 bases and J gave up 0 bases; unmatched junction bases: 8. This CDR3 is CASSLGQPSSYEQYF. CDR3 sequence (DNA): TGTGCCAGCAGCCTGGGACAGCCGAGCTCCTACGAGCAGTACTTC.

As to this clone: This sample includes further DNA sequences coding for the same CDR3. This sequence joins TRBV7-9 and TRBJ2-5, with D possibly called TRBD1 or TRBD2 (6 bases each). The V end was cut by 0 bases, the J end by 4 bases, with 9 bases between. The CDR3 spans 14 residues. Germline V lookup: CDR1 SEHNR, CDR2 FQNEAQ (reference sequence). Here the CDR3 reads CASSLAGGGETQYF. The CDR3 nucleotides read TGTGCCAGCAGCTTAGCTGGAGGGGGAGAGACCCAGTACTTC.

The chain is built from TRBV5-4 and TRBJ2-3, with D unresolved. Germline assignment: CDR1 SGHNT and CDR2 YYREEE (reference sequence). CDR3 size: 16 residues. Trimming shortened V by 4 bases and J by 0 bases, and 15 bases separated the two germline ends. The CDR3 reads CASSAPAPGSTDTQYF. CDR3 DNA sequence: TGTGCCAGCAGCGCTCCCGCCCCCGGGAGCACAGATACGCAGTATTTT.

This chain links TRBV30 with TRBJ2-1; 9 bases map to TRBD1. CDR1 is GTSNPN and CDR2 is SVGIG in the germline V gene (reference sequence). After removal of 1 base from V and 5 bases from J, the junction contained 6 bases not matched to a gene. The CDR3 covers 15 residues. The CDR3 loop is CAWSGGTGINNEQFF. For the CDR3, the DNA is TGTGCCTGGAGTGGTGGGACAGGGATTAACAATGAGCAGTTCTTC.

The chain has TRBV19 and TRBJ1-1, with a possible D match to TRBD1 (5 bases). The CDR3 length is 14 residues. Between the trimmed V and J ends, which lost 9 bases and 4 bases, there was a span of 18 bases. Per the germline V gene, CDR1 is LNHDA and CDR2 is SQIVND (reference sequence). CDR3 protein: CASHPSGGSTEAFF. Written as DNA, the CDR3 is TGTGCCAGCCATCCATCCGGGGGGAGCACTGAAGCTTTCTTT. The full variable domain, its missing parts supplied by reference TRBV19 and TRBJ1-1, is DGGITQSPKYLFRKEGQNVTLSCEQNLNHDAMYWYRQDPGQGLRLIYYSQIVNDFQKGDIAEGYSVSREKKESFPLTVTSAQKNPTAFYLCASHPSGGSTEAFFGQGTRLTVV.

The rearrangement uses TRBV7-9 and TRBJ1-2, with a possible D match to TRBD1 (6 bases). The CDR3 covers 14 residues. The germline CDR1 and CDR2 sequences are SEHNR and FQNEAQ (reference sequence). The ends were cut back, 1 base at V and 6 bases at J, with 12 bases in the middle. The CDR3 loop is CASSLEQGRDGYTF. CDR3 bases: TGTGCCAGCAGCTTAGAACAGGGTAGGGATGGCTACACCTTC. Full variable domain (outside the CDR3, taken from reference TRBV7-9 and TRBJ1-2): DTGVSQNPRHKITKRGQNVTFRCDPISEHNRLYWYRQTLGQGPEFLTYFQNEAQLEKSRLLSDRFSAERPKGSFSTLEIQRTEQGDSAMYLCASSLEQGRDGYTFGSGTRLTVV.

This chain uses TRBV5-1 with TRBJ2-5; D uncertain. V lost 7 bases, J lost 1 base, and 11 bases lay in between. Germline V lookup: CDR1 SGHRS, CDR2 YFSETQ. The CDR3 contains 13 residues. The CDR3 loop is CASRLGSQETQYF. The CDR3 DNA follows: TGCGCCAGCCGACTGGGAAGCCAAGAGACCCAGTACTTC.

The chain carries TRBV6-5 and TRBJ2-7; 7 nucleotides align to TRBD2. Germline lookup yields CDR1 MNHEY and CDR2 SVGAGI. The CDR3 has 15 residues. J was trimmed by 1 base and V by 5 bases; bases with no gene match: 8. The CDR3 nucleotides are TGTGCCAGCAGTAACAAGGTAGCGGGTTCCTACGAGCAGTACTTC. Encoded protein: CASSNKVAGSYEQYF.

The V and J genes are TRBV6-5 and TRBJ1-1; 9 bases map to TRBD1. V shed 6 bases and J 6 bases; nucleotides not matched to a gene: 11. CDR1 is MNHEY, CDR2 SVGAGI, per germline. CDR3 size: 15 residues. The CDR3 is CASRRTLTGGPEAFF. As DNA, the CDR3 is TGTGCCAGCAGACGCACATTGACAGGGGGGCCTGAAGCTTTCTTT.

CDR3 coding DNA: TGTGCCAGCTCCCCCAGGGGCCAGCAAGAGACCCAGTACTTC. This encodes CASSPRGQQETQYF. This chain connects TRBV25-1 to TRBJ2-5, with D possibly being TRBD1 (6 bases). Germline V CDR1 and CDR2: MGHDK, SYGVNS. Trimming pared 8 bases from V and 2 bases from J, leaving 15 bases between. The CDR3 sequence is 14 residues long.

The chain employs TRBV12-5 and TRBJ1-1; the match to TRBD1 covers 7 bases. Germline lookup yields CDR1 LGHNT and CDR2 FRNRAP. CDR3 length: 20 amino acids. Trimming took 4 bases from V and 0 from J; bases not matched to a gene: 20. CDR3 in DNA: TGTGCTAGTGGTTCGCATAAGGACAGGCCCCCAGAACGGATGAACACTGAAGCTTTCTTT. It translates to CASGSHKDRPPERMNTEAFF.

This chain connects TRBV19 to TRBJ1-5, with D unresolved. Trimming removed 10 bases from V and 3 bases from J, with 22 bases in between. Germline values: CDR1 LNHDA, CDR2 SQIVND (reference sequence). There are 16 residues in the CDR3. The CDR3 is CATLGPWPNPNQPQHF. The DNA of the CDR3 is TGTGCCACCCTGGGCCCTTGGCCCAACCCCAATCAGCCCCAGCATTTT.

The chain has TRBV27 and TRBJ2-3; weak D call: TRBD1 (6 bases). Germline CDR1 is MNHEY and CDR2 is SMNVEV (reference sequence). V gave up 5 bases and J gave up 4 bases, with 28 bases separating them. The CDR3 has 19 residues. The CDR3 sequence is CASSGGTGRYKVNPDTQYF. The CDR3 nucleotides are TGTGCCAGCAGTGGGGGCACGGGCCGCTACAAGGTAAATCCAGATACGCAGTATTTT.

The chain uses TRBV7-9 and TRBJ1-4; D is possibly TRBD1 (5 bases). The CDR3 runs to 15 residues. CDR1 and CDR2 (germline): SEHNR, FQNEAQ (reference sequence). V lost 5 bases and J 8 bases, leaving 18 bases between the germline ends. The CDR3 nucleotides are TGTGCCAGCAGCACCGGGACCCTCTCGGGGGAAAAACTGTTTTTT. The encoded protein is CASSTGTLSGEKLFF.

The chain joins TRBV5-1 to TRBJ1-5; 7 bases fit TRBD1. The CDR3 spans 15 residues. Germline CDR1 SGHRS, CDR2 YFSETQ. V was clipped by 5 bases and J by 3 bases; unmatched bases: 8. The CDR3 region is CASRAGTENNQPQHF. In DNA form, the CDR3 reads TGCGCCAGCAGGGCCGGGACAGAGAACAATCAGCCCCAGCATTTT. The whole variable domain, remainder taken from reference TRBV5-1 and TRBJ1-5, is KAGVTQTPRYLIKTRGQQVTLSCSPISGHRSVSWYQQTPGQGLQFLFEYFSETQRNKGNFPGRFSGRQFSNSRSEMNVSTLELGDSALYLCASRAGTENNQPQHFGDGTRLSIL.

The chain uses TRBV7-2 and TRBJ1-5, with 7 bases fitting TRBD1. Germline CDR1 SGHTA, CDR2 FQGNSA. CDR3 length: 14 residues. The ends lost 1 base at V and 6 bases at J; junction bases unmatched: 3. This CDR3 reads CASSLEGGPQPQHF. CDR3 bases: TGTGCCAGCAGCTTAGAAGGGGGCCCTCAGCCCCAGCATTTT.

The chain uses TRBV6-5 and TRBJ2-5; 11 bases fit TRBD2. J was trimmed by 3 bases and V by 3 bases; bases with no gene match: 6. Germline-derived CDR1 and CDR2 are MNHEY and SVGAGI. This CDR3 is built from 16 residues. CDR3 nucleotide sequence: TGTGCCAGCAGTTATAACACTAGCGGGGGTGAAGAGACCCAGTACTTC. Encoded protein: CASSYNTSGGEETQYF.

The chain employs TRBV7-2 and TRBJ1-5; 7 nucleotides match TRBD1. Germline-derived CDR1 and CDR2 are SGHTA and FQGNSA. The V and J ends lost 1 base and 1 base, in that order; junction bases with no gene match: 10. This CDR3 region has 18 residues. The DNA of the CDR3 is TGTGCCAGCAGCTTAGGACCGACAGGGACACCAAGCAATCAGCCCCAGCATTTT. Translated, it gives CASSLGPTGTPSNQPQHF.

The chain employs TRBV15 and TRBJ1-4; perhaps TRBD1 as D (6 bases). CDR3 length: 14 residues. The V and J ends lost 2 bases and 7 bases respectively, with 11 bases between them. Looked up from germline, CDR1 is LNHNV and CDR2 is YYDKDF (reference sequence). CDR3 DNA: TGTGCCACCAGCAGACAGGGGACTTTTGAAAAACTGTTTTTT. Residues: CATSRQGTFEKLFF.

The J gene is TRBJ1-2, the V gene TRBV28, with a possible D match to TRBD1 (6 bases). The germline CDR1 and CDR2 sequences are MDHEN and SYDVKM. This CDR3 has 16 amino acids. With 6 bases removed from V and 4 bases from J, the gap between germline ends came to 21 bases. The CDR3 bases are TGTGCCAGCAGAGAACCCACGACAGGAAACTTCTATGGCTACACCTTC. It encodes CASREPTTGNFYGYTF.